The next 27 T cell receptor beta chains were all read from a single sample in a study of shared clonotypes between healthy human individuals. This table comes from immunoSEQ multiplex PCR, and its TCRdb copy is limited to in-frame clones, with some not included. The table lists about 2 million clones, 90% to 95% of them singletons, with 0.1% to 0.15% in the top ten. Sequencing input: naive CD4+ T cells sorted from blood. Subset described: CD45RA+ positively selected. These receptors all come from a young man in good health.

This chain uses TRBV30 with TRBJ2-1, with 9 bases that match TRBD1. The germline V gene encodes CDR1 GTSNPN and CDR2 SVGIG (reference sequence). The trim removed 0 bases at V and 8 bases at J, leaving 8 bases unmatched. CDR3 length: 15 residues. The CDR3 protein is CAWSVPGQGTHEQFF. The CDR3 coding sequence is TGTGCCTGGAGTGTACCCGGACAGGGGACGCATGAGCAGTTCTTC.

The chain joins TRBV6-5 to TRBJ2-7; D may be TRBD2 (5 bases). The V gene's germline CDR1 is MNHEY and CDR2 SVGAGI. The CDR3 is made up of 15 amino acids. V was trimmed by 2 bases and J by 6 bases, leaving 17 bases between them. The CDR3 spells CASSYEGTASSEQYF. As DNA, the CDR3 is TGTGCCAGCAGTTACGAGGGAACTGCCTCGAGCGAGCAGTACTTC.

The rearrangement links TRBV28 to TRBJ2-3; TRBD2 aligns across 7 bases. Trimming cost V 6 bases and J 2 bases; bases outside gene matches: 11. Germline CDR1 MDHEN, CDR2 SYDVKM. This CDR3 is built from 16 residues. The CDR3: CASSPVVAGFTDTQYF. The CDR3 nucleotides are TGTGCCAGCAGCCCCGTGGTAGCGGGCTTCACAGATACGCAGTATTTT. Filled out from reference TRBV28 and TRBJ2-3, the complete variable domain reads DVKVTQSSRYLVKRTGEKVFLECVQDMDHENMFWYRQDPGLGLRLIYFSYDVKMKEKGDIPEGYSVSREKKERFSLILESASTNQTSMYLCASSPVVAGFTDTQYFGPGTRLTVL.

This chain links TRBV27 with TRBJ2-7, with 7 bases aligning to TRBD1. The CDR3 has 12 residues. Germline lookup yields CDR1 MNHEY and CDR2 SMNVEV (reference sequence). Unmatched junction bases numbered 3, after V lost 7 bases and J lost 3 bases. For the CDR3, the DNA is TGTGCCAGCACCGGACAGGTCTACGAGCAGTACTTC. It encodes CASTGQVYEQYF.

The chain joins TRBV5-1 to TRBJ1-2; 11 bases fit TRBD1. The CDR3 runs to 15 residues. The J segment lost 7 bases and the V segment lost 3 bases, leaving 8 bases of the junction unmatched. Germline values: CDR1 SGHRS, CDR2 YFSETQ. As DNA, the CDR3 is TGCGCCAGCAGCTCCCGGACAGGGGGCGACGGTGGCTACACCTTC. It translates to CASSSRTGGDGGYTF.

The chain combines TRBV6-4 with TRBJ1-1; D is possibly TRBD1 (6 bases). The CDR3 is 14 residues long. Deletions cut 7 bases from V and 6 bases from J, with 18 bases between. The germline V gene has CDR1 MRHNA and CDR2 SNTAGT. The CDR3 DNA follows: TGTGCCAGCAAACGGACAGCCGAAGGGGCTGAAGCTTTCTTT. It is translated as CASKRTAEGAEAFF.

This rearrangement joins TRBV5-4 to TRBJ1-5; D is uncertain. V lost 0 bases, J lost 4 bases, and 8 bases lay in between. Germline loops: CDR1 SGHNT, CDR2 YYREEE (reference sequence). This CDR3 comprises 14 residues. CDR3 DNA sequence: TGTGCCAGCAGCTTGGAGGGCGCGAATCAGCCCCAGCATTTT. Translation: CASSLEGANQPQHF.

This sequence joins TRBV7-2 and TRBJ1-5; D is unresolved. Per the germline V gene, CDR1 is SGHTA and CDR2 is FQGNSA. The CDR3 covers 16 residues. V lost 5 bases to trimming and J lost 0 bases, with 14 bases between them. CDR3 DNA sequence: TGTGCCAGCAGCCCCGGACTAACTTATAGCAATCAGCCCCAGCATTTT. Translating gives CASSPGLTYSNQPQHF. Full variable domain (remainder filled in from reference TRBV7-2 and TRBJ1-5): GAGVSQSPSNKVTEKGKDVELRCDPISGHTALYWYRQSLGQGLEFLIYFQGNSAPDKSGLPSDRFSAERTGGSVSTLTIQRTQQEDSAVYLCASSPGLTYSNQPQHFGDGTRLSIL.

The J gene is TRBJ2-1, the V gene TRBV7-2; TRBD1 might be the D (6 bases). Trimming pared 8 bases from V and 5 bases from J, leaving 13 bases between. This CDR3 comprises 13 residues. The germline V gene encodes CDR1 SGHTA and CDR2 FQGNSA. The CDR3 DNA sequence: TGTGCCAGCGGCCAGGGGATCAACAATGAGCAGTTCTTC. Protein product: CASGQGINNEQFF.

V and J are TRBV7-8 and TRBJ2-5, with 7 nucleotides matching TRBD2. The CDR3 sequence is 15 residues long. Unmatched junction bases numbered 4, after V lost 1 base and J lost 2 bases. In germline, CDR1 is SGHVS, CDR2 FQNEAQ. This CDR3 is CASSLDGRRQETQYF. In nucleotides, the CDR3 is TGTGCCAGCAGCTTAGACGGGAGGCGGCAAGAGACCCAGTACTTC.

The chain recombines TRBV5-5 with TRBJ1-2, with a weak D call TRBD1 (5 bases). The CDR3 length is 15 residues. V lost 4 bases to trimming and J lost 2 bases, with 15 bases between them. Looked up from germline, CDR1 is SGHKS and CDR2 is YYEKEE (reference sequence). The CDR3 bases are TGTGCCAGCAGCCCCACAGGACCGCTAAACTATGGCTACACCTTC. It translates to CASSPTGPLNYGYTF.

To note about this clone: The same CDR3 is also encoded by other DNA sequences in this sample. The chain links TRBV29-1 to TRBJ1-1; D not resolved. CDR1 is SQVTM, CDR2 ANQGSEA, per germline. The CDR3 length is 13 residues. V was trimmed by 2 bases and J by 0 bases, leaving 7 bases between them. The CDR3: CSVERRLNTEAFF. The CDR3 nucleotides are TGCAGCGTTGAACGACGGTTGAACACTGAAGCTTTCTTT.

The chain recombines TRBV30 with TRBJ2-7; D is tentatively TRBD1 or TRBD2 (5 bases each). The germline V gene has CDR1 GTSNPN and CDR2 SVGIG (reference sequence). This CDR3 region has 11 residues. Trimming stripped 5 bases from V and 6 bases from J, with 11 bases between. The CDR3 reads CAWRRGGEQYF. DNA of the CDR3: TGTGCCTGGCGACGGGGCGGCGAGCAGTACTTC.

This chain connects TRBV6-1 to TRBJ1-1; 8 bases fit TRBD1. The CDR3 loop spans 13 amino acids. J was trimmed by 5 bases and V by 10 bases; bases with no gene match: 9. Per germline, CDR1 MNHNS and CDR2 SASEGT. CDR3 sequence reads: CATLARGHTEAFF. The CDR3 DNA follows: TGTGCCACTCTCGCCAGGGGGCATACTGAAGCTTTCTTT.

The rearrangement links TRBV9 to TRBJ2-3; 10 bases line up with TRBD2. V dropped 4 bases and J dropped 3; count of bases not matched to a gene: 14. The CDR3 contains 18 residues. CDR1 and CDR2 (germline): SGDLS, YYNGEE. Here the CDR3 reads CASSLRGAGGLKTDTQYF. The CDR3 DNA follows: TGTGCCAGCAGCCTCCGGGGAGCGGGGGGGCTTAAGACAGATACGCAGTATTTT.

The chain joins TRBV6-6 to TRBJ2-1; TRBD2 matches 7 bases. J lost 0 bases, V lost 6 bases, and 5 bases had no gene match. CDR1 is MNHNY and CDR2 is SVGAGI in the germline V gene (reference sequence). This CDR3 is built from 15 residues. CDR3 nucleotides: TGTGCCAGCAGAACTAGCGCAAACTCCTACAATGAGCAGTTCTTC. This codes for CASRTSANSYNEQFF.

CDR3 sequence (DNA): TGTGCCAGCAGCGGAACCTGGACGAGCAACACTGAAGCTTTCTTT. Protein sequence: CASSGTWTSNTEAFF. The rearrangement uses TRBV9 and TRBJ1-1; D ambiguous. This CDR3 has 15 residues. From germline, CDR1 is SGDLS and CDR2 YYNGEE. With 3 bases removed from V and 2 bases from J, the gap between germline ends came to 14 bases.

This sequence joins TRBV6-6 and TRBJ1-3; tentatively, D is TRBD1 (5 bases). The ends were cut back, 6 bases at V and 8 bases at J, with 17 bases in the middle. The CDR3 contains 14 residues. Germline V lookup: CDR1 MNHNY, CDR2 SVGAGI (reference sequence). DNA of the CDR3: TGTGCCAGCAGCGACATAAGGGGCTCTGACACCATATATTTT. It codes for CASSDIRGSDTIYF.

The DNA for the CDR3 is TGTGCCAGCAGCCAAGGCCCCAACAATTACGAGCAGTACTTC. This gives the protein CASSQGPNNYEQYF. The V and J genes are TRBV7-2 and TRBJ2-7, with D hard to call. CDR1 is SGHTA, CDR2 FQGNSA, per germline. V was pared by 5 bases and J by 4 bases, with 15 bases between. The CDR3 totals 14 residues.

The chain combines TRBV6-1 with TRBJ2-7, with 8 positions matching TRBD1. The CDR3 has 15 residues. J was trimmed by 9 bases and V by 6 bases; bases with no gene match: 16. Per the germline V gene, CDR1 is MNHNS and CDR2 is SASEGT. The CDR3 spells CASRELPGQVFGQYF. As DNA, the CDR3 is TGTGCCAGCAGGGAACTTCCGGGACAGGTCTTCGGGCAGTACTTC.

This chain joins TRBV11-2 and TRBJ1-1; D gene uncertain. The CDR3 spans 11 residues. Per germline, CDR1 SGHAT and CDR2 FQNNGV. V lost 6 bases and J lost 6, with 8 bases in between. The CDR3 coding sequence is TGTGCCAGCAGTCATAACGCTGAAGCTTTCTTT. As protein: CASSHNAEAFF.

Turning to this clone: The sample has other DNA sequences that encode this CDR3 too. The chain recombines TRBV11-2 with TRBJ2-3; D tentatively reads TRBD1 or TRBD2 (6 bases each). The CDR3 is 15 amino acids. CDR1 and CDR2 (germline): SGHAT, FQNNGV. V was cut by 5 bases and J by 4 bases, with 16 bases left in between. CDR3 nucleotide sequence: TGTGCCAGCAGCCTAGTGGGGGGCCGGGCAGATACGCAGTATTTT. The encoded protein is CASSLVGGRADTQYF.

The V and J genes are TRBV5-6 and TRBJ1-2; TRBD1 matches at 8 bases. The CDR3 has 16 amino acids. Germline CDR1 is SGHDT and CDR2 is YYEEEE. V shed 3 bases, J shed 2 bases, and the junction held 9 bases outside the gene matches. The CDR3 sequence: CASSSGQGWGNYGYTF. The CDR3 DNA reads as TGTGCCAGCAGCTCTGGACAGGGATGGGGGAACTATGGCTACACCTTC.

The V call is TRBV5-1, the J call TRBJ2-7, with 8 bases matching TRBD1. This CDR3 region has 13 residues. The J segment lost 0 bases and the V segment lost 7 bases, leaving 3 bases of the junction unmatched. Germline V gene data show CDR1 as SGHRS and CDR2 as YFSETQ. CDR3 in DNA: TGCGCCAGCGGACAGGGCCTCTCCTACGAGCAGTACTTC. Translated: CASGQGLSYEQYF.

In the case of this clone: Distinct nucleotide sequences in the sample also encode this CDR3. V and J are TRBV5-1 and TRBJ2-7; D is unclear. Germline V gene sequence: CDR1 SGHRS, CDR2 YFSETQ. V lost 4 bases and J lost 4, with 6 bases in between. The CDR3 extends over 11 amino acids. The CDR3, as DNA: TGCGCCAGCAGCCAAGAGTACGAGCAGTACTTC. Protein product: CASSQEYEQYF.

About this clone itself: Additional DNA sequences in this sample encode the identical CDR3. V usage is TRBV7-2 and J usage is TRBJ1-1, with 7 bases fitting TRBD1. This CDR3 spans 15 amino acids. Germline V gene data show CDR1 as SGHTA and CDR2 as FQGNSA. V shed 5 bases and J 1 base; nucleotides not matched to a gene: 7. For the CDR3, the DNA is TGTGCCAGCAGCCCCAGGGGACAGACGAACACTGAAGCTTTCTTT. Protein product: CASSPRGQTNTEAFF. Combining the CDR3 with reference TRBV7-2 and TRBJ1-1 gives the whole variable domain GAGVSQSPSNKVTEKGKDVELRCDPISGHTALYWYRQSLGQGLEFLIYFQGNSAPDKSGLPSDRFSAERTGGSVSTLTIQRTQQEDSAVYLCASSPRGQTNTEAFFGQGTRLTVV.

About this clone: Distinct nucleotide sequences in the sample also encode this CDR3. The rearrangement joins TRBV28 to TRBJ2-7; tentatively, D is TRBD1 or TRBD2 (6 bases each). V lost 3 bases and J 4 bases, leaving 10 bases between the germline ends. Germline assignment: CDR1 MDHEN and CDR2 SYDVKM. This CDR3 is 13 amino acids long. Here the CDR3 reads CASSFSGAYEQYF. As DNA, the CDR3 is TGTGCCAGCAGTTTTTCGGGGGCTTACGAGCAGTACTTC. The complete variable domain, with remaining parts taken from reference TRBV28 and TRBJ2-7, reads DVKVTQSSRYLVKRTGEKVFLECVQDMDHENMFWYRQDPGLGLRLIYFSYDVKMKEKGDIPEGYSVSREKKERFSLILESASTNQTSMYLCASSFSGAYEQYFGPGTRLTVT.